The subject of this entry is one TCR beta chain. What it binds is unknown. The sample originates from a study of shared clonotypes between healthy human individuals. Study findings and constraints: Generation probabilities were higher for clonotypes shared across all four sorted-subset donors than for unshared ones.

TCRdb's copy holds only in-frame clones and misses some; the assay was immunoSEQ multiplex PCR. This table has about 2.4 million clones, approximately 94% appearing once. The receptor's source is a man younger than 30 in good health. Some clones in this sample may be carry-over from other donors' samples. The sequenced sample consisted of naive CD4+ T cells from PBMCs. Subset described: CD45RA+ positively selected.

CDR3 nucleotides: TGCGCCAGCAGCCAAGATAGGTGGGACACGAGCTCCTACAATGAGCAGTTCTTC. This sequence encodes CASSQDRWDTSSYNEQFF. The V gene is TRBV4-1, the J gene TRBJ2-1; maybe TRBD1 (6 bases). The V and J ends lost 0 bases and 0 bases respectively, with 15 bases between them. The CDR3 is made up of 18 amino acids. Germline V CDR1 and CDR2: MGHRA, YSYEKL.